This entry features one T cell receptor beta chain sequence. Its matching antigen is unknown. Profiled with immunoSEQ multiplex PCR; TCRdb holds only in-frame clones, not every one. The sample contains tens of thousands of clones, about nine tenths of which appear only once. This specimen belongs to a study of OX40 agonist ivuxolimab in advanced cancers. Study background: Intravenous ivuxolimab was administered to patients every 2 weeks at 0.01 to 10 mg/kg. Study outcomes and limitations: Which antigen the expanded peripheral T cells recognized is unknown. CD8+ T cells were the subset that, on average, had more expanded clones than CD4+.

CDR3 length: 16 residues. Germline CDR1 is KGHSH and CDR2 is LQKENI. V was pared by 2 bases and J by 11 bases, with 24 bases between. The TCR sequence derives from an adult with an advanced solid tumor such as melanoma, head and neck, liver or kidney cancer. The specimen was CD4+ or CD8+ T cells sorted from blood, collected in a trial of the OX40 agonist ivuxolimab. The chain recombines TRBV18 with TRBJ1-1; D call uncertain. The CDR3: CASSPLGSGIGLRAFF. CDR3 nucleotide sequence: TGTGCCAGCTCACCATTGGGGTCGGGGATCGGTCTTCGTGCTTTCTTT.